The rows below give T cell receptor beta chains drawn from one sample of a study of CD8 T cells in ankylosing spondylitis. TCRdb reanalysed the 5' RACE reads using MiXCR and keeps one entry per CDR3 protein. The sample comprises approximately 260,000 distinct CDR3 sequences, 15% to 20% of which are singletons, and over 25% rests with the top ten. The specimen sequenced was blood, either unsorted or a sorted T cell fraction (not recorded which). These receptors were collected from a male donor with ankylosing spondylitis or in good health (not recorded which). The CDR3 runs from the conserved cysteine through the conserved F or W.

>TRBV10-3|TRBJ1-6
CAISDGTGTYSPLHF
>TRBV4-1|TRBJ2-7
CASSPTTGIYEQYF
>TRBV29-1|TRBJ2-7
CSVECPSGTGGYEQYF
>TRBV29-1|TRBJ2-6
CSVETMGLSGANVLTF
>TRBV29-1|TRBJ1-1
CSAEGGGGTEAFF
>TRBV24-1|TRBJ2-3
CATSDLGKTSTDTQYF
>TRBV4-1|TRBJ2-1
CASSPQGVTSANNEQFF
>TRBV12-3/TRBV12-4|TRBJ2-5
CASSSFEGGYETQYF
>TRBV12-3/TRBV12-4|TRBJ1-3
CASSLEGSSGNTIYF
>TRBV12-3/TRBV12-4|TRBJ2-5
CASSKREYQETQYF
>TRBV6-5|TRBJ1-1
CASSYVGTGNTEAFF
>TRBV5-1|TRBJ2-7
CASSLEGGGSYEQYF
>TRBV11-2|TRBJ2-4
CASSLDKAGASGNIQYF
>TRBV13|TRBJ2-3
CASSPEGRDSTDTQYF
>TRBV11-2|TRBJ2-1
CASSPTGPVGANNEQFF
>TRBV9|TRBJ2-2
CASSVEGLAGTGELFF
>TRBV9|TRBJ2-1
CASSAGGLAVTEQFF
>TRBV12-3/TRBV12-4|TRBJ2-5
CASSSDRGRETQYF
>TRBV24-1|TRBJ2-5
CATSDPGQVGQETQYF
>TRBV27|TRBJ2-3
CASSSLDSGIADTQYF
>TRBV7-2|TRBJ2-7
CASSLFGGSYEQYF
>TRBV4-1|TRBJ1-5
CASSQDIIGSPQPQHF
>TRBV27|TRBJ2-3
CASSLSGLAGNTQYF
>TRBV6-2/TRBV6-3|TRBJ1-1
CASSYRAELEAFF
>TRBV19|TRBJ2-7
CASSIRDLSYEQYF
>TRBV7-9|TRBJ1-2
CASSLVGGYYGYTF
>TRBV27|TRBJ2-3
CASSFGAADTQYF
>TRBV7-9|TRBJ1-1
CASSLRQGRDTEAFF
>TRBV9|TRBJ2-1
CASSVAGLGYNEQFF
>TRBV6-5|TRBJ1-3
CASSYLPTGEGSGNTIYF
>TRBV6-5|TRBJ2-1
CASISYNEQFF